This T cell receptor beta chain was recovered during a study of T cell repertoires in cytomegalovirus infection. As for the study in general: In public TCR beta signatures, there were indications of both CMV infection and matching HLA type.

TCRdb analysed the reads with MiXCR anew, one entry per CDR3 protein. The sample contains about 320,000 distinct CDR3 sequences, approximately 9.5% of which appear only once. Findings of the study overall: Predominance within the ex vivo response was attributable to HLA-C-restricted CMV-specific TCR beta clonotypes.

There are 15 residues in the CDR3. Germline V gene lookup returns CDR1 MNHEY and CDR2 SVGEGT. V lost 2 bases and J 0 bases, leaving 9 bases between the germline ends. As regards this clonotype: What it recognizes is unknown.

The source of this sequence is a human donor in good health (CMV status not recorded). Some clones in this sample may be carry-over from other donors' samples. The chain joins TRBV6-2 or TRBV6-3 to TRBJ2-3; the D call may be TRBD1 or TRBD2 (5 bases each). The sample consisted of PBMCs. CDR3: CASSYGTKSTDTQYF. The CDR3 nucleotides are TGTGCCAGCAGTTACGGGACCAAAAGCACAGATACGCAGTATTTT.